This TCR beta chain comes out of a study of blood T cell repertoires in COVID-19. Study overall: Sites in the United States, Italy and Spain provided acute and convalescent COVID-19 samples. The analysed material was cDNA or gDNA that came from T cells, B-cell-depleted T cells, or PBMCs.

The method was immunoSEQ multiplex PCR; TCRdb's version includes in-frame clones alone and lacks a portion of them. The sample shows 200,000 to 300,000 clones, 85% to 90% of them seen only once. Participants reported their clinical history, and cohort assignment relied on those reports. Recovered participants had two consecutive negative NP/OP PCR tests, healthcare professional clearance, or symptom resolution. Germline-derived CDR1 and CDR2 are SGHAT and FQNNGV. The CDR3 loop spans 13 amino acids. Losses at the gene ends were 5 bases for V and 6 bases for J; bases not matched to a gene: 5. This clone appeared once.

The sample consisted of PBMCs or T cells enriched from blood (not recorded which). This TCR derives from a middle-aged man who had recovered from COVID-19. The chain is built from TRBV11-2 and TRBJ2-7; 9 nucleotides agree with TRBD2. The CDR3 spells CASSQGLAGEQYF. The CDR3 nucleotides are TGTGCCAGCAGCCAGGGACTAGCAGGCGAGCAGTACTTC. The full variable domain, in which reference TRBV11-2 and TRBJ2-7 provide the parts outside the CDR3, is EAGVAQSPRYKIIEKRQSVAFWCNPISGHATLYWYQQILGQGPKLLIQFQNNGVVDDSQLPKDRFSAERLKGVDSTLKIQPAKLEDSAVYLCASSQGLAGEQYFGPGTRLTVT.